The 30 T cell receptor beta chains reported below all come from one sample, sequenced in a study of CD8 T cells in ankylosing spondylitis. MiXCR was run by TCRdb on the 5' RACE reads, yielding one entry per CDR3 protein. The data hold 30,000 to 45,000 distinct CDR3 sequences, with 16% observed a single time. Sequenced input: blood. These TCRs come from a male donor with ankylosing spondylitis or in good health (not recorded which).

The V call is TRBV9, the J call TRBJ1-4; D gene uncertain. CDR3 length: 15 residues. CDR1 is SGDLS, CDR2 YYNGEE, per germline. V shed 5 bases and J shed 8 bases, with 19 bases lying between them. DNA of the CDR3: TGTGCCAGCAGTGCCTCCGGCATGATGGGGGAAAAACTGTTTTTT. Protein product: CASSASGMMGEKLFF.

V usage is TRBV12-3 or TRBV12-4 and J usage is TRBJ2-3, with D possibly matching TRBD2 (7 bases). The CDR3 has 20 amino acids. Trimming took off 4 bases at V and 3 bases at J, with 29 bases between the two ends. Here the CDR3 DNA reads TGTGCCAGCAGTTCGGGACCCGATGAGGGGGGGGGCCTTTCGACAGATACGCAGTATTTT. As protein: CASSSGPDEGGGLSTDTQYF.

V usage is TRBV20-1 and J usage is TRBJ2-3; D not certain. The CDR3 covers 14 residues. V was clipped by 5 bases and J by 1 base, with 13 bases between them. Germline CDR1 DFQATT, CDR2 SNEGSKA (reference sequence). The CDR3 spells CSALTGFGTDTQYF. The CDR3 nucleotides are TGCAGTGCTTTGACGGGCTTCGGCACAGATACGCAGTATTTT.

This clonotype was observed a few times. The chain combines TRBV4-3 with TRBJ2-2, with 7 positions matching TRBD2. The CDR3 has 14 residues. Trimming removed 8 bases from V and 1 base from J; junction bases left unmatched: 4. From germline, CDR1 is LGHNA and CDR2 YSLEER. This CDR3 is CASRAGRNTGELFF. CDR3 DNA: TGCGCCAGCCGAGCGGGGAGGAACACCGGGGAGCTGTTTTTT.

The chain couples TRBV5-6 to TRBJ2-5, with TRBD1 identical over 9 bases. Unmatched junction bases numbered 7, after V lost 4 bases and J lost 3 bases. CDR1 SGHDT and CDR2 YYEEEE come from the germline V gene. The CDR3 spans 15 residues. The CDR3 loop reads CASSLRTGAKETQYF. The CDR3 coding sequence is TGTGCCAGCAGCCTTCGGACAGGGGCTAAAGAGACCCAGTACTTC.

V gene TRBV20-1 combines with J gene TRBJ2-1, with 9 bases identical to TRBD1. The germline V gene has CDR1 DFQATT and CDR2 SNEGSKA (reference sequence). V dropped 8 bases and J dropped 4; count of bases not matched to a gene: 9. The CDR3 is 14 residues long. The CDR3 reads CSSTDRGIYNEQFF. As DNA, the CDR3 is TGCAGTTCCACGGACAGGGGAATTTACAATGAGCAGTTCTTC.

The chain is built from TRBV7-2 and TRBJ2-3, with 8 bases that match TRBD1. Germline assignment: CDR1 SGHTA and CDR2 FQGNSA. Trimming cost V 3 bases and J 4 bases; bases outside gene matches: 6. The CDR3 is 15 amino acids. The CDR3 here is CASSFDRGFSDTQYF. The DNA of the CDR3 is TGTGCCAGCAGCTTTGACAGGGGTTTTTCAGATACGCAGTATTTT.

The chain uses TRBV5-1 and TRBJ2-2; TRBD2 agrees at 14 bases. CDR1 and CDR2 from the germline V gene are SGHRS and YFSETQ. J lost 6 bases, V lost 3 bases, and 10 bases had no gene match. The CDR3 length is 18 residues. CDR3 residues: CASSSTSGRERIAGELFF. The CDR3 DNA follows: TGCGCCAGCAGCTCGACTAGCGGGAGGGAAAGGATCGCCGGGGAGCTGTTTTTT.

V is TRBV20-1 and J is TRBJ1-5; 8 bases are a match to TRBD1. CDR1 is DFQATT and CDR2 is SNEGSKA in the germline V gene (reference sequence). This CDR3 region has 15 residues. Unmatched junction bases numbered 4, after V lost 2 bases and J lost 1 base. This CDR3 reads CSARTDRESNQPQHF. For the CDR3, the DNA is TGCAGTGCTAGAACGGACAGGGAAAGCAATCAGCCCCAGCATTTT.

The chain couples TRBV14 to TRBJ2-3, with D maybe TRBD2 (5 bases). With 4 bases removed from V and 1 base from J, the gap between germline ends came to 15 bases. CDR3 length equals 16 residues. The germline CDR1 and CDR2 sequences are SGHDN and FVKESK. The CDR3 sequence is CASSREAAWGTDTQYF. The CDR3, as DNA: TGTGCCAGCAGCCGGGAAGCGGCTTGGGGCACAGATACGCAGTATTTT.

The table lists this clonotype with a few counts. The rearrangement joins TRBV12-3 or TRBV12-4 to TRBJ1-4; no reliable D call. This CDR3 is 13 amino acids long. Trimming took off 6 bases at V and 11 bases at J, with 16 bases between the two ends. CDR3 DNA sequence: TGTGCCAGCAGAATTAGACGCTCCCAGAAACTGTTTTTT. It encodes CASRIRRSQKLFF.

This clonotype has ten or more counts. V usage is TRBV5-6 and J usage is TRBJ2-7; D is undetermined. CDR1 and CDR2 from the germline V gene are SGHDT and YYEEEE. The CDR3 is made up of 12 amino acids. With 0 bases removed from V and 3 bases from J, the gap between germline ends came to 4 bases. For the CDR3, the DNA is TGTGCCAGCAGCTTGGGGGTCTACGAGCAGTACTTC. It encodes CASSLGVYEQYF.

The gene calls are TRBV4-3 and TRBJ2-5; D might be TRBD2 (5 bases). V shed 1 base and J shed 5 bases, with 14 bases lying between them. Germline CDR1 LGHNA, CDR2 YSLEER. The CDR3 totals 15 residues. CDR3 sequence (DNA): TGCGCCAGCAGCCAAGTAGTTAAGAGGGCCGAGACCCAGTACTTC. Translating gives CASSQVVKRAETQYF.

In this sample, this clonotype turned up a few times. The V and J genes are TRBV20-1 and TRBJ2-7, with D possibly being TRBD1 (5 bases). V lost 6 bases, J lost 7 bases, and 13 bases lay in between. This CDR3 has 11 amino acids. The germline CDR1 and CDR2 sequences are DFQATT and SNEGSKA (reference sequence). The CDR3 sequence: CSAGQGKEQYF. The CDR3 nucleotides read TGCAGTGCGGGTCAGGGTAAGGAGCAGTACTTC.

The chain joins TRBV20-1 to TRBJ2-5; D call uncertain. Trimming stripped 3 bases from V and 7 bases from J, with 9 bases between. CDR1 is DFQATT and CDR2 is SNEGSKA in the germline V gene (reference sequence). This CDR3 comprises 11 residues. The CDR3 reads CSASSPGTQYF. In DNA, the CDR3 is TGCAGTGCTAGCTCCCCGGGGACCCAGTACTTC.

The V gene is TRBV27, the J gene TRBJ2-3; possible D gene TRBD2, 6 bases. Germline V CDR1 and CDR2: MNHEY, SMNVEV (reference sequence). V was clipped by 0 bases and J by 4 bases, with 11 bases between them. The CDR3 loop spans 15 amino acids. The CDR3 loop reads CASSLSGTRPDTQYF. For the CDR3, the DNA is TGTGCCAGCAGTTTATCCGGGACTCGTCCAGATACGCAGTATTTT.

This chain uses TRBV4-2 with TRBJ2-5; 14 bases match TRBD2. The CDR3 loop spans 15 amino acids. V gave up 5 bases and J gave up 5 bases; unmatched junction bases: 4. The V gene's germline CDR1 is LGHNA and CDR2 YNFKEQ. This CDR3 reads CASSARTSGGETQYF. CDR3 nucleotides: TGTGCCAGCAGCGCCCGGACTAGCGGGGGGGAGACCCAGTACTTC.

This sequence joins TRBV4-1 and TRBJ2-3; D is possibly TRBD2 (6 bases). Germline V gene data show CDR1 as MGHRA and CDR2 as YSYEKL. The V gene lost 1 base and the J gene lost 1 base, with 15 bases spanning the gap. The CDR3 is 17 residues long. This CDR3 reads CASSQGHGGAGTDTQYF. The DNA of the CDR3 is TGCGCCAGCAGCCAAGGACATGGAGGGGCCGGCACAGATACGCAGTATTTT.

The chain carries TRBV7-2 and TRBJ1-4, with a weak D call TRBD1 (6 bases). CDR3 length equals 15 residues. CDR1 is SGHTA, CDR2 FQGNSA, per germline. V lost 5 bases, J lost 3 bases, and 13 bases lay in between. CDR3 loop: CASSPTGNSNEKLFF. CDR3 sequence (DNA): TGTGCCAGCAGCCCAACAGGGAACTCTAATGAAAAACTGTTTTTT.

This rearrangement joins TRBV3-1 to TRBJ2-2, with TRBD2 identical over 11 bases. The length of the CDR3 is 14 residues. After removal of 5 bases from V and 5 bases from J, the junction contained 1 base not matched to a gene. CDR1 is LGHDT and CDR2 is YNNKEL in the germline V gene (reference sequence). The CDR3 sequence is CASSRLAGTGELFF. Written as DNA, the CDR3 is TGTGCCAGCAGCAGACTAGCGGGGACCGGGGAGCTGTTTTTT.

The CDR3 DNA is TGTGCCAGCAGTACAGGGTTCCCCTTTGAGACCCAGTACTTC. As protein: CASSTGFPFETQYF. The rearrangement uses TRBV7-9 and TRBJ2-5, with TRBD1 as a possible D gene (6 bases). Trimming took off 6 bases at V and 5 bases at J, with 16 bases between the two ends. Germline V lookup: CDR1 SEHNR, CDR2 FQNEAQ (reference sequence). The CDR3 spans 14 residues.

There are many counts of this clonotype. Here the CDR3 DNA reads TGCAGTGCTAGGGACCCCGGGACAGTACTTTCCCAGTATTTT. Translated, it gives CSARDPGTVLSQYF. The chain links TRBV20-1 to TRBJ2-3, with TRBD1 identical over 7 bases. The CDR3 loop spans 14 amino acids. Trimming cost V 3 bases and J 12 bases; bases outside gene matches: 15. Germline CDR1 is DFQATT and CDR2 is SNEGSKA (reference sequence).

This chain uses TRBV3-1 with TRBJ2-3, with D unresolved. There are 15 residues in the CDR3. The V gene's germline CDR1 is LGHDT and CDR2 YNNKEL (reference sequence). The V gene lost 2 bases and the J gene lost 2 bases, with 11 bases spanning the gap. This chain's CDR3 is CASSQLLSTTDTQYF. For the CDR3, the DNA is TGTGCCAGCAGCCAATTACTGTCCACCACAGATACGCAGTATTTT.

This clonotype turned up a few times. The chain uses TRBV27 and TRBJ2-3; 9 bases align to TRBD2. The germline V gene encodes CDR1 MNHEY and CDR2 SMNVEV (reference sequence). Losses at the gene ends were 4 bases for V and 2 bases for J; bases not matched to a gene: 10. CDR3 length equals 17 residues. The CDR3 protein is CASSSGLARSFTDTQYF. In nucleotides, the CDR3 is TGTGCCAGCAGTTCCGGACTAGCGCGGTCCTTCACAGATACGCAGTATTTT.

This clonotype was detected a few times. V gene TRBV3-1 combines with J gene TRBJ2-2, with D possibly being TRBD2 (6 bases). Trimming pared 3 bases from V and 0 bases from J, leaving 14 bases between. The CDR3 has 17 residues. Germline CDR1 reads LGHDT; CDR2 reads YNNKEL (reference sequence). CDR3 sequence (DNA): TGTGCCAGCAGCCACGTACCCGGGACTGCGAACACCGGGGAGCTGTTTTTT. Translating gives CASSHVPGTANTGELFF.

The chain uses TRBV7-9 and TRBJ2-1; D is unclear. V was shortened by 1 base and J by 5 bases, with 9 bases between the two germline ends. This CDR3 has 14 residues. Germline CDR1 is SEHNR and CDR2 is FQNEAQ (reference sequence). The CDR3 DNA sequence: TGTGCCAGCAGCTTAGTGGGCAGGAACAATGAGCAGTTCTTC. Encoded protein: CASSLVGRNNEQFF.

In DNA form, the CDR3 reads TGCAGTGCTTCCCGTACGAACACCGGGGAGCTGTTTTTT. Translating it yields CSASRTNTGELFF. This chain connects TRBV20-1 to TRBJ2-2, with unresolved D. The CDR3 length is 13 residues. Per germline, CDR1 DFQATT and CDR2 SNEGSKA (reference sequence). Trimming pared 5 bases from V and 0 bases from J, leaving 7 bases between.

This chain links TRBV7-2 with TRBJ1-4, with D unresolved. CDR1 and CDR2 (germline): SGHTA, FQGNSA. The CDR3 is 13 residues long. The V and J ends lost 3 bases and 1 base respectively, with 3 bases between them. Here the CDR3 reads CASSFETNEKLFF. The CDR3 nucleotides read TGTGCCAGCAGCTTTGAAACTAATGAAAAACTGTTTTTT. Full variable domain (outside the CDR3, taken from reference TRBV7-2 and TRBJ1-4): GAGVSQSPSNKVTEKGKDVELRCDPISGHTALYWYRQSLGQGLEFLIYFQGNSAPDKSGLPSDRFSAERTGGSVSTLTIQRTQQEDSAVYLCASSFETNEKLFFGSGTQLSVL.

This clonotype occurred many times. The gene calls are TRBV4-2 and TRBJ1-4; 8 nucleotides line up with TRBD1. CDR3 length: 15 amino acids. The germline V gene encodes CDR1 LGHNA and CDR2 YNFKEQ. Trimming at V came to 5 bases and at J to 7 bases, leaving 9 bases not matched to a gene. The CDR3 DNA sequence: TGTGCCAGCAGCTCAGGGGGCGCGTGGATTGAAAAACTGTTTTTT. Its protein product is CASSSGGAWIEKLFF.

The chain employs TRBV5-4 and TRBJ2-1, with 7 nucleotides matching TRBD1. Germline V CDR1 and CDR2: SGHNT, YYREEE (reference sequence). V was pared by 4 bases and J by 4 bases, with 5 bases of the junction left unmatched. CDR3 length: 14 residues. The CDR3 sequence: CASSRGQSYNEQFF. The CDR3 DNA is TGTGCCAGCAGCCGGGGACAGTCATACAATGAGCAGTTCTTC.